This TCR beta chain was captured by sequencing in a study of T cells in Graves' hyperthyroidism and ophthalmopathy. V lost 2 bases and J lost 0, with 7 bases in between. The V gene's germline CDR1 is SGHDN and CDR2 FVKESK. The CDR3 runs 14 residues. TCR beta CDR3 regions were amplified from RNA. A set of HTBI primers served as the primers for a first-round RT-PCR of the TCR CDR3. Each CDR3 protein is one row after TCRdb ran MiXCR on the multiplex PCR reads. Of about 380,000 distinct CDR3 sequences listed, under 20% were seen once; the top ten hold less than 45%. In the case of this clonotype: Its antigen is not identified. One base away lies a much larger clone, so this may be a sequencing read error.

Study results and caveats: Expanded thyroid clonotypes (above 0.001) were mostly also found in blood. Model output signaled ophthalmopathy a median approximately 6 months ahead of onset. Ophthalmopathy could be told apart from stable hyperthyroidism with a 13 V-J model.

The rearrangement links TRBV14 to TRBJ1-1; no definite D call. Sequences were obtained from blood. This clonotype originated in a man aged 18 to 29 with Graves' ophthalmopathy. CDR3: CASSQMWVNTEAFF. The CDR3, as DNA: TGTGCCAGCAGCCAAATGTGGGTGAACACTGAAGCTTTCTTT.